One and the same sample provided the 5 T cell receptor beta chains below, sequenced in a study of T cells after yellow fever vaccination. TCRdb independently ran MiXCR on the 5' RACE reads; one entry per CDR3 protein. Of about 220,000 distinct CDR3 sequences listed, approximately 6.3% are singletons. Sequencing used CD4+ T cells sorted from PBMCs, obtained on the day of the yellow fever booster vaccination. The origin of the receptors is a man aged 25 to 45 who received the YFV17D yellow fever vaccine.

J is TRBJ2-7 and V is TRBV19; 9 positions match TRBD1. The CDR3 has 15 amino acids. Unmatched junction bases numbered 8, after V lost 4 bases and J lost 4 bases. Germline values: CDR1 LNHDA, CDR2 SQIVND (reference sequence). The CDR3, as DNA: TGTGCCAGTAGTACCTACAGGGGGCCCACGTACGAGCAGTACTTC. Translating gives CASSTYRGPTYEQYF.

The chain combines TRBV19 with TRBJ2-2; a weak D match, TRBD1 (5 bases). From germline, CDR1 is LNHDA and CDR2 SQIVND (reference sequence). The CDR3 loop spans 16 amino acids. V lost 5 bases, J lost 6 bases, and 19 bases lay in between. In nucleotides, the CDR3 is TGTGCCAGTAGTCTCCGCCCTGTACAGGCAGCCGGGGAGCTGTTTTTT. Residues: CASSLRPVQAAGELFF.

This clonotype was seen repeatedly, ten times or more. J is TRBJ1-2 and V is TRBV28; the match to TRBD1 covers 7 bases. The CDR3 consists of 15 residues. V was clipped by 5 bases and J by 4 bases; unmatched bases: 10. Germline lookup yields CDR1 MDHEN and CDR2 SYDVKM. Here the CDR3 reads CASSRVTGNRYGYTF. CDR3 DNA: TGTGCCAGCAGTCGGGTGACAGGGAATCGCTATGGCTACACCTTC.

This clonotype was observed a handful of times. This rearrangement joins TRBV10-2 to TRBJ2-5; 11 bases agree with TRBD2. The CDR3 is made up of 16 amino acids. The V gene end was trimmed by 3 bases and the J gene end by 7 bases; junction bases not matched to a gene: 10. CDR1 and CDR2 (germline): WSHSY, SAAADI. DNA of the CDR3: TGCGCCAGCAGTGAAGGAGGGCTAGCGGGAGGAACGACCCAGTACTTC. Translated, it gives CASSEGGLAGGTTQYF.

This clonotype has a count of ten or more. The chain's CDR3 is CASSQGQSLAKNIQYF. The CDR3 nucleotides are TGTGCCAGCAGCCAAGGACAGTCCCTAGCCAAAAACATTCAGTACTTC. The rearrangement joins TRBV5-5 to TRBJ2-4; a weak D match, TRBD1 (6 bases). This CDR3 has 16 residues. Trimming removed 4 bases at V and 0 bases at J, with 14 bases between. The V gene's germline CDR1 is SGHKS and CDR2 YYEKEE (reference sequence).